Below, 16 T cell receptor beta chains from the same sample are listed, as sequenced in a study of Graves' ophthalmopathy and Graves' hyperthyroidism (dated by TCRdb to 2016 to 2018). The instrument given in TCRdb is Illumina HiSeq 2000. TCR beta CDR3 regions were amplified from RNA transcripts for repertoire sequencing. The first round was an RT-PCR using HTBI primers with the Qiagen OneStep RT-PCR kit, and this first round was followed by a second-round multiplex PCR, then size selection and purification. TCRdb itself trimmed the public reads at Q25 with fastp, ran MiXCR and retained productive beta chains. Rows are combined by CDR3 protein, so each entry shows the most common genes and DNA. Counted in this sample were 580,000 or so distinct CDR3 sequences; about two fifths of them appeared once. Jointly, the top ten make up 3.5% to 5% of the sample. The sequenced material came from peripheral blood or thyroid tissue (not recorded which). These receptors came from an adult man with Graves' hyperthyroidism.

The genes are TRBV30 and TRBJ1-5; TRBD1 matches at 9 bases. This CDR3 spans 14 amino acids. V trimming: 3 bases; J trimming: 5 bases; junction bases outside the gene matches: 5. Germline CDR1 is GTSNPN and CDR2 is SVGIG (reference sequence). The CDR3 loop is CAWRGTGRDQPQHF. The CDR3 region has the DNA TGTGCCTGGAGGGGGACAGGGAGGGATCAGCCCCAGCATTTT.

A remark on this clonotype: At one end, the junction sequence differs from germline, possibly due to a read error. The rearrangement links TRBV20-1 to TRBJ2-5; 7 nucleotides agree with TRBD2. Germline CDR1 DFQATT, CDR2 SNEGSKA (reference sequence). The CDR3 has 19 residues. Here the CDR3 DNA reads TGCAGTGCTAGAGTCTCAGGGCTAGCGGAGAAAATGTACCAAGAGACCCAGCACTTC. Protein: CSARVSGLAEKMYQETQHF.

This clonotype was observed a few times. The chain couples TRBV6-5 to TRBJ2-5, with 7 nucleotides matching TRBD2. The CDR3 has 15 amino acids. The V and J ends lost 2 bases and 4 bases, in that order; junction bases with no gene match: 7. Germline V gene sequence: CDR1 MNHEY, CDR2 SVGAGI. The CDR3 reads CASSYGSGRLETQYF. DNA of the CDR3: TGTGCCAGCAGTTACGGTAGCGGGCGCCTAGAGACCCAGTACTTC.

This sequence joins TRBV9 and TRBJ1-1, with 7 positions matching TRBD1. The CDR3 consists of 18 residues. CDR1 is SGDLS and CDR2 is YYNGEE in the germline V gene. V shed 3 bases, J shed 2 bases, and the junction held 16 bases outside the gene matches. In DNA form, the CDR3 reads TGTGCCAGCAGCGCCGAGGGCCACAGGGGCTATTCCAACACTGAAGCTTTCTTT. Translated: CASSAEGHRGYSNTEAFF.

The J gene is TRBJ1-2, the V gene TRBV20-1, with D possibly being TRBD1 (5 bases). This CDR3 has 13 residues. Germline V gene sequence: CDR1 DFQATT, CDR2 SNEGSKA (reference sequence). The V end lost 5 bases, the J end lost 1 base, and 11 bases lay between the germline ends. The CDR3 loop reads CSAPGRINYGYTF. The CDR3, as DNA: TGCAGTGCTCCGGGACGGATTAACTATGGCTACACCTTC.

This clonotype has at least ten counts. The CDR3 loop is CSALDGSSYEQYF. CDR3 in DNA: TGCAGTGCTTTAGACGGGAGCTCCTACGAGCAGTACTTC. The chain links TRBV20-1 to TRBJ2-7, with a tentative D call TRBD2 (6 bases). Trimming shortened V by 5 bases and J by 0 bases, and 11 bases separated the two germline ends. CDR1 and CDR2 (germline): DFQATT, SNEGSKA (reference sequence). CDR3 length equals 13 residues.

This clonotype was counted ten times or more. CDR3 residues: CASSLGTGQFEQYF. CDR3 in DNA: TGTGCCAGCAGCTTGGGGACAGGGCAATTCGAGCAGTACTTC. The rearrangement uses TRBV5-5 and TRBJ2-7; TRBD1 aligns across 8 bases. V lost 0 bases to trimming and J lost 6 bases; unmatched junction nucleotides: 5. The CDR3 length is 14 residues. Germline-derived CDR1 and CDR2 are SGHKS and YYEKEE (reference sequence).

This clonotype showed up many times. The chain joins TRBV7-9 to TRBJ2-5, with 7 bases fitting TRBD1. The CDR3 covers 15 residues. V lost 3 bases to trimming and J lost 5 bases; unmatched junction nucleotides: 9. Germline CDR1 reads SEHNR; CDR2 reads FQNEAQ (reference sequence). CDR3 DNA: TGTGCCAGCAGCTTTCCGTCACAGGGGATCGAGACCCAGTACTTC. Protein product: CASSFPSQGIETQYF.

The CDR3 spells CASSPTGGREKLFF. DNA of the CDR3: TGTGCCAGCAGCCCGACAGGGGGCCGGGAAAAACTGTTTTTT. This sequence joins TRBV7-9 and TRBJ1-4; 10 nucleotides agree with TRBD1. The germline V gene has CDR1 SEHNR and CDR2 FQNEAQ (reference sequence). V dropped 5 bases and J dropped 8; count of bases not matched to a gene: 5. The CDR3 covers 14 residues.

V and J are TRBV7-9 and TRBJ1-2; 8 bases map to TRBD1. CDR3 length equals 15 residues. The germline CDR1 and CDR2 sequences are SEHNR and FQNEAQ (reference sequence). V was clipped by 5 bases and J by 8 bases; unmatched bases: 13. CDR3 sequence reads: CASSQQTGAGKGYTF. The DNA for the CDR3 is TGTGCCAGCAGCCAACAGACAGGGGCAGGCAAAGGCTACACCTTC. Full variable domain (rest looked up from reference TRBV7-9 and TRBJ1-2): DTGVSQNPRHKITKRGQNVTFRCDPISEHNRLYWYRQTLGQGPEFLTYFQNEAQLEKSRLLSDRFSAERPKGSFSTLEIQRTEQGDSAMYLCASSQQTGAGKGYTFGSGTRLTVV.

In the case of this clonotype: At one of its ends the junction is not consistent with the germline gene, which may arise from a read error. V is TRBV11-2 and J is TRBJ1-2; possibly TRBD1 for D (5 bases). This CDR3 is built from 14 residues. Germline V CDR1 and CDR2: SGHAT, FQNNGV. This chain's CDR3 is CASSLGQSNYGYAF. CDR3 nucleotide sequence: TGTGCCAGCAGCTTGGGGCAGAGTAACTATGGCTACGCCTTC.

The chain couples TRBV12-3 or TRBV12-4 to TRBJ1-4; D is undetermined. This CDR3 has 14 amino acids. V lost 3 bases and J lost 8, with 13 bases in between. This CDR3 is CASSFGQEPEKLFF. The CDR3 DNA reads TGTGCCAGCAGTTTCGGGCAGGAACCCGAAAAACTGTTTTTT.

The chain links TRBV29-1 to TRBJ2-5, with 16 bases aligning to TRBD2. V was pared by 8 bases and J by 4 bases, with 13 bases of the junction left unmatched. CDR3 length: 17 amino acids. In germline, CDR1 is SQVTM, CDR2 ANQGSEA. For the CDR3, the DNA is TGCAGCCAAGTCATGGGACTAGCGGGAGGGCCAAGAGAGACCCAGTACTTC. This encodes CSQVMGLAGGPRETQYF.

The V gene is TRBV15, the J gene TRBJ2-3; D is ambiguous. Germline CDR1 LNHNV, CDR2 YYDKDF (reference sequence). This CDR3 is built from 15 residues. Trimming stripped 4 bases from V and 1 base from J, with 12 bases between. The CDR3 nucleotides are TGTGCCACCAGCATCAACCCTTTCGGCACAGATACGCAGTATTTT. It yields the protein CATSINPFGTDTQYF.

This clonotype occurred many times. V is TRBV19 and J is TRBJ1-3; 7 bases agree with TRBD1. Trimming took 9 bases from V and 0 from J; bases not matched to a gene: 5. The CDR3 is 14 residues long. Germline V gene data show CDR1 as LNHDA and CDR2 as SQIVND (reference sequence). The CDR3 DNA follows: TGTGCCAGCAAGGACAGGCCCTCTGGAAACACCATATATTTT. Translation gives CASKDRPSGNTIYF. Combining the CDR3 with reference TRBV19 and TRBJ1-3 gives the whole variable domain DGGITQSPKYLFRKEGQNVTLSCEQNLNHDAMYWYRQDPGQGLRLIYYSQIVNDFQKGDIAEGYSVSREKKESFPLTVTSAQKNPTAFYLCASKDRPSGNTIYFGEGSWLTVV.

This clonotype was observed at least ten times. The chain couples TRBV6-4 to TRBJ1-2; D not certain. The CDR3 length is 15 residues. Germline values: CDR1 MRHNA, CDR2 SNTAGT. The V gene lost 3 bases and the J gene lost 0 bases, with 11 bases spanning the gap. The CDR3 spells CASSEREGSNYGYTF. DNA for the CDR3: TGTGCCAGCAGTGAAAGAGAGGGCTCTAACTATGGCTACACCTTC.